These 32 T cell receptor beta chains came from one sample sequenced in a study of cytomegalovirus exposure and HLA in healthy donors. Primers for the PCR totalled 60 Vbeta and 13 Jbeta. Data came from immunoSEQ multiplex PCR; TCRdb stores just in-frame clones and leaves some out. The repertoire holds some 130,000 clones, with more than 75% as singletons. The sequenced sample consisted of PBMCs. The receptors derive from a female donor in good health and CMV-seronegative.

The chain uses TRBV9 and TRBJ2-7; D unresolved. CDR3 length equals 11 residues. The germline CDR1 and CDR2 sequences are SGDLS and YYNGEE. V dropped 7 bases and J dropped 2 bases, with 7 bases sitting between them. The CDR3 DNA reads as TGTGCCAGCGGCGGAGCCTACGAGCAGTACTTC. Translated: CASGGAYEQYF.

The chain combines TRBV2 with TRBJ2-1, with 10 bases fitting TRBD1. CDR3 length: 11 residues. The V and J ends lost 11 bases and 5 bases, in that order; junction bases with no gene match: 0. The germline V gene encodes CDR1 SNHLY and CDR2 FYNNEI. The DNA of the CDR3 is TGTGCCGGACAGGGGGACAATGAGCAGTTCTTC. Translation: CAGQGDNEQFF.

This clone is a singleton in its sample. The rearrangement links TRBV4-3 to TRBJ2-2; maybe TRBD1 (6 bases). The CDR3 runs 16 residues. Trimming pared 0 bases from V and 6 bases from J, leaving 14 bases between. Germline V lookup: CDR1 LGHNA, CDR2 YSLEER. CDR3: CASSQDYGRGAGELFF. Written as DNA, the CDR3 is TGCGCCAGCAGCCAAGATTACGGCAGGGGCGCCGGGGAGCTGTTTTTT.

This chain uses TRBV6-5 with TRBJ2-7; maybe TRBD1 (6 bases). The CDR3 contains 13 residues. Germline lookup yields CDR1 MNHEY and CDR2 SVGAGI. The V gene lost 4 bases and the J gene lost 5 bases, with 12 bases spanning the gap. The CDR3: CASSLEQGHEQYF. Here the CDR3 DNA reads TGTGCCAGCAGTTTGGAACAGGGCCACGAGCAGTACTTC.

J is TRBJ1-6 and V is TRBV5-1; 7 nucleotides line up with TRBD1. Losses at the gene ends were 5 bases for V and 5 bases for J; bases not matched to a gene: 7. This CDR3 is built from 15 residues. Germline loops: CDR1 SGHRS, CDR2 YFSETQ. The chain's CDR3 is CASRVSGQNNSPLHF. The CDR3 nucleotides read TGCGCCAGCAGGGTTTCGGGACAGAATAATTCACCCCTCCACTTT.

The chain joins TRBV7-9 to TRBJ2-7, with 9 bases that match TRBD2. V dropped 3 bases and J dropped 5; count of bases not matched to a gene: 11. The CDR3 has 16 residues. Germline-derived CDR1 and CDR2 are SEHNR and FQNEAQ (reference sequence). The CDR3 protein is CASSLAAGGLGDEQYF. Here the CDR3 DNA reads TGTGCCAGCAGCTTGGCTGCGGGAGGGCTCGGGGACGAGCAGTACTTC. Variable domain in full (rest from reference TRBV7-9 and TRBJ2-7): DTGVSQNPRHKITKRGQNVTFRCDPISEHNRLYWYRQTLGQGPEFLTYFQNEAQLEKSRLLSDRFSAERPKGSFSTLEIQRTEQGDSAMYLCASSLAAGGLGDEQYFGPGTRLTVT.

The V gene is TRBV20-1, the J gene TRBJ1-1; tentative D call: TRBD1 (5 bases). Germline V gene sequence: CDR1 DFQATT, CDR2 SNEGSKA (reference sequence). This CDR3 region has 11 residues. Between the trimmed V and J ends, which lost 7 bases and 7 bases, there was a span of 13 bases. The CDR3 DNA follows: TGCAGTGTAAAGGGGAAGAATGAAGCTTTCTTT. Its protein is CSVKGKNEAFF.

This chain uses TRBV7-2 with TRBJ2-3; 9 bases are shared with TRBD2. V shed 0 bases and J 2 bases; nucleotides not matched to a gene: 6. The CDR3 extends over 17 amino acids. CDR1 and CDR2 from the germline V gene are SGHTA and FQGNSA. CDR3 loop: CASSLASSGVFTDTQYF. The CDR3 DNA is TGTGCCAGCAGCTTAGCGTCTAGCGGGGTCTTCACAGATACGCAGTATTTT.

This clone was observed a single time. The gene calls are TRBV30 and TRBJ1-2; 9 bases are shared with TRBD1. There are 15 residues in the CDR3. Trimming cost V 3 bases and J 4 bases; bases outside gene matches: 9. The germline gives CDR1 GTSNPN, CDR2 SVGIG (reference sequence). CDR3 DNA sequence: TGTGCCTGGAGGGGACAGGGCTTCCCGAGCTATGGCTACACCTTC. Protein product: CAWRGQGFPSYGYTF. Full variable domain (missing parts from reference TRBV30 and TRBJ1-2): SQTIHQWPATLVQPVGSPLSLECTVEGTSNPNLYWYRQAAGRGLQLLFYSVGIGQISSEVPQNLSASRPQDRQFILSSKKLLLSDSGFYLCAWRGQGFPSYGYTFGSGTRLTVV.

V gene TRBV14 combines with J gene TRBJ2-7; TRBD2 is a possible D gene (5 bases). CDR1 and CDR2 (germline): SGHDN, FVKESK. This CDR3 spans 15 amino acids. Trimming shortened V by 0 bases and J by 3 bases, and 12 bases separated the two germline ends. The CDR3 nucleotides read TGTGCCAGCAGCCAAGATGCCGGTCGGGACTACGAGCAGTACTTC. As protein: CASSQDAGRDYEQYF.

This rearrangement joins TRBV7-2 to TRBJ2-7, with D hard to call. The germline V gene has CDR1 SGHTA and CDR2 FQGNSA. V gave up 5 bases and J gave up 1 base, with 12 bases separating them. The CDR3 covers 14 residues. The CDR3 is CASSPSKDSYEQYF. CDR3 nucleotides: TGTGCCAGCAGCCCCTCTAAAGATTCCTACGAGCAGTACTTC.

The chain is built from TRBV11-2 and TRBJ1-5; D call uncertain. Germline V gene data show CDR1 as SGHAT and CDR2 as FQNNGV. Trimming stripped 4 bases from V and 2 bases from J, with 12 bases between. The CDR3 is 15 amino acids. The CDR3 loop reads CASSYRGARNQPQHF. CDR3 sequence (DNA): TGTGCCAGCAGCTACCGCGGTGCTCGCAATCAGCCCCAGCATTTT.

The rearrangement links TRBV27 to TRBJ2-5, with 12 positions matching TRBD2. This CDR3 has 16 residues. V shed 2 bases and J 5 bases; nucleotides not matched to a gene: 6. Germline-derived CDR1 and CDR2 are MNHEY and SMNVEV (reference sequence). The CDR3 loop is CASSLGLAGGLETQYF. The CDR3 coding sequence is TGTGCCAGCAGTTTAGGCCTAGCGGGAGGGCTGGAGACCCAGTACTTC.

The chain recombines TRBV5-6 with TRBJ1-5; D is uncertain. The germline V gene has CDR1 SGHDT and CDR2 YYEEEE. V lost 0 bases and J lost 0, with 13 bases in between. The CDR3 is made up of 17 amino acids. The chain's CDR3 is CASSLGPTAYSNQPQHF. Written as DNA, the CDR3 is TGTGCCAGCAGCTTGGGTCCAACAGCTTATAGCAATCAGCCCCAGCATTTT.

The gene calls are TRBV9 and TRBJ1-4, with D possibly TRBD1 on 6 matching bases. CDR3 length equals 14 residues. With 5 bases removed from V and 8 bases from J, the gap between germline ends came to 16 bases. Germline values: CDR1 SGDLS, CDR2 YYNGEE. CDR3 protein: CASSITGYGEKLFF. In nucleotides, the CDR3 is TGTGCCAGCAGTATAACAGGGTATGGGGAAAAACTGTTTTTT.

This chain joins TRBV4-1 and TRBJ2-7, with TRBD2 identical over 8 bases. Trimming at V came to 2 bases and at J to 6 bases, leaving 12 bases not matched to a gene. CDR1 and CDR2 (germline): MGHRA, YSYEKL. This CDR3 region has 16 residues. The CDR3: CASSQLSAGERREQYF. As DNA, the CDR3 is TGCGCCAGCAGCCAATTATCAGCGGGAGAAAGGCGCGAGCAGTACTTC.

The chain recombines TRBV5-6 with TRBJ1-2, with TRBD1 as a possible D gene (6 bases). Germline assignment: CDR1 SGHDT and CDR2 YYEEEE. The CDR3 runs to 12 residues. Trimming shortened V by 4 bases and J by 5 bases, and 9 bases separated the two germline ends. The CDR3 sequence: CASSRTDYGYTF. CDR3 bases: TGTGCCAGCAGCCGGACAGATTATGGCTACACCTTC.

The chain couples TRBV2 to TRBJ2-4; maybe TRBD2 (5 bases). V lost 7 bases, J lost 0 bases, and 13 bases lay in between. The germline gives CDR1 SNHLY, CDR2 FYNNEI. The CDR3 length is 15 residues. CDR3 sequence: CASTWRPEAKNIQYF. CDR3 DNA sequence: TGTGCCAGCACATGGAGGCCAGAAGCCAAAAACATTCAGTACTTC. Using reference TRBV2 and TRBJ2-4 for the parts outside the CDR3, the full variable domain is EPEVTQTPSHQVTQMGQEVILRCVPISNHLYFYWYRQILGQKVEFLVSFYNNEISEKSEIFDDQFSVERPDGSNFTLKIRSTKLEDSAMYFCASTWRPEAKNIQYFGAGTRLSVL.

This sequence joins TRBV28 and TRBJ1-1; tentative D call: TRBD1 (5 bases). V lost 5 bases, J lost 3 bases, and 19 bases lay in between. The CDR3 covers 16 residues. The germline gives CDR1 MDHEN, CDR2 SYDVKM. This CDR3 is CASSQPRDLSYTEAFF. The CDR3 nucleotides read TGTGCCAGCAGTCAACCCCGGGACTTGTCGTACACTGAAGCTTTCTTT.

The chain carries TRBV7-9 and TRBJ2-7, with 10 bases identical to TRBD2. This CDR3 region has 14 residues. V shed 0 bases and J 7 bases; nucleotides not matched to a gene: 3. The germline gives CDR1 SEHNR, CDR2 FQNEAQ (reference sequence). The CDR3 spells CASSLALAGSEQYF. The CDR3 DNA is TGTGCCAGCAGCTTAGCACTAGCGGGATCAGAGCAGTACTTC. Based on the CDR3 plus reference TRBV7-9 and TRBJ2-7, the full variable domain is DTGVSQNPRHKITKRGQNVTFRCDPISEHNRLYWYRQTLGQGPEFLTYFQNEAQLEKSRLLSDRFSAERPKGSFSTLEIQRTEQGDSAMYLCASSLALAGSEQYFGPGTRLTVT.

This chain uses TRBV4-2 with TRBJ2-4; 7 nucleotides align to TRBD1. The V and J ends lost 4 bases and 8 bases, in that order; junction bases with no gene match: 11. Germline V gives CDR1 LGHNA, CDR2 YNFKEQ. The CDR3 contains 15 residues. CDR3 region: CASSPTERQGDIQYF. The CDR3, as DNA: TGTGCCAGCAGCCCCACGGAGCGGCAGGGGGACATTCAGTACTTC.

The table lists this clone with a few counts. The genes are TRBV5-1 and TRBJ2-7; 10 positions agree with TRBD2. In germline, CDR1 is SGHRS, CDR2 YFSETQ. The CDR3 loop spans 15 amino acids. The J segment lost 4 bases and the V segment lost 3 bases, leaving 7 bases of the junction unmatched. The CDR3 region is CASSYLAGANYEQYF. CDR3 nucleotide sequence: TGCGCCAGCAGCTATCTAGCGGGAGCGAATTACGAGCAGTACTTC.

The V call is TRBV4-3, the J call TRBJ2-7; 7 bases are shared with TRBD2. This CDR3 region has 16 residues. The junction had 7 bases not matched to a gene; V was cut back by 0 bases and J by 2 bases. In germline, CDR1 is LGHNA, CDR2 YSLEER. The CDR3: CASSQDPAGAAYEQYF. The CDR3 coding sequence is TGCGCCAGCAGCCAAGATCCGGCGGGAGCCGCCTACGAGCAGTACTTC.

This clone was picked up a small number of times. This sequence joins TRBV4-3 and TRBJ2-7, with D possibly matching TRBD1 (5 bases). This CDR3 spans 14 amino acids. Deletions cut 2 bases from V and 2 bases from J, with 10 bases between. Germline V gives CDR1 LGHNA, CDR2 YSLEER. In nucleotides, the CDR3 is TGCGCCAGCAGCCAAACCGACAGCCCCTACGAGCAGTACTTC. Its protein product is CASSQTDSPYEQYF.

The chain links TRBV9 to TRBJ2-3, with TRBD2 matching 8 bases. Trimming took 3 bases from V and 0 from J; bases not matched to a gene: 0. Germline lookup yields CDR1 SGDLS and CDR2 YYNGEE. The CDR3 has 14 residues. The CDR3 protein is CASSASGSTDTQYF. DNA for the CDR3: TGTGCCAGCAGCGCTAGCGGGAGCACAGATACGCAGTATTTT.

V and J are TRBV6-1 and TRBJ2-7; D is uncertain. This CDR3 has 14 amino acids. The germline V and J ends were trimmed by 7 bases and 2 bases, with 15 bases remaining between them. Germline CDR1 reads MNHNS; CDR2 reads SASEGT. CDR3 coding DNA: TGTGCCAGCATTGTTACAGTTGCAGCCTACGAGCAGTACTTC. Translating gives CASIVTVAAYEQYF.

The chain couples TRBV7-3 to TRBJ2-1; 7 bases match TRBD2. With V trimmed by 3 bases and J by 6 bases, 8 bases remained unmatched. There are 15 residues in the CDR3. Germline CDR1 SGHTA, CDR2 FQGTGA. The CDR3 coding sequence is TGTGCCAGCAGCTTGGCCCGGACTAGGGGCAATGAGCAGTTCTTC. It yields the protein CASSLARTRGNEQFF. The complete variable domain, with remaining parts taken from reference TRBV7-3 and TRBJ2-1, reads GAGVSQTPSNKVTEKGKYVELRCDPISGHTALYWYRQSLGQGPEFLIYFQGTGAADDSGLPNDRFFAVRPEGSVSTLKIQRTERGDSAVYLCASSLARTRGNEQFFGPGTRLTVL.

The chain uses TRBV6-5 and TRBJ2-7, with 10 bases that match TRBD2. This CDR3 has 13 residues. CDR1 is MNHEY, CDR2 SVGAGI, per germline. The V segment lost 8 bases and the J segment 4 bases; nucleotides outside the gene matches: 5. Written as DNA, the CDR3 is TGTGCCAGCGGTAGCGGGAGGCCGTACGAGCAGTACTTC. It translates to CASGSGRPYEQYF.

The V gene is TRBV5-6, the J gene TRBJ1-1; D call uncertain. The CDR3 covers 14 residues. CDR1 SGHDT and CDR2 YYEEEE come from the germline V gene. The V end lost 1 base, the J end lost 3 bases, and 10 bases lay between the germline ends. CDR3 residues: CASSLINGDTEAFF. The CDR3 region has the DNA TGTGCCAGCAGCTTGATTAACGGGGACACTGAAGCTTTCTTT.

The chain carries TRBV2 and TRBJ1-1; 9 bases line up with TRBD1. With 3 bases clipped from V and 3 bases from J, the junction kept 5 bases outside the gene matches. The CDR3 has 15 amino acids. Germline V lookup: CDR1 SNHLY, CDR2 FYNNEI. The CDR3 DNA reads TGTGCCAGCAGTGATCGGACAGGGGCTTACACTGAAGCTTTCTTT. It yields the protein CASSDRTGAYTEAFF.

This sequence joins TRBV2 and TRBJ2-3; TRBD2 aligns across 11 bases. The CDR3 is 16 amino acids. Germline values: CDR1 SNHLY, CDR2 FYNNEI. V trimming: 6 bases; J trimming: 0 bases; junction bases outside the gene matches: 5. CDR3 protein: CASSGLAGFSTDTQYF. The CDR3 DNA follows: TGTGCCAGCAGCGGACTAGCGGGTTTTAGCACAGATACGCAGTATTTT.

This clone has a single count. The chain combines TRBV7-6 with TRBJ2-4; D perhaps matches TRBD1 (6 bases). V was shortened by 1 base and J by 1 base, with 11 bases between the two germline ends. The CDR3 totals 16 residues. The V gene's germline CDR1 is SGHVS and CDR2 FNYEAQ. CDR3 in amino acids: CASSLGIDRAKNIQYF. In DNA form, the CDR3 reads TGTGCCAGCAGCTTAGGTATTGACAGGGCCAAAAACATTCAGTACTTC. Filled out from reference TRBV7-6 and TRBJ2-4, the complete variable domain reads GAGVSQSPRYKVTKRGQDVALRCDPISGHVSLYWYRQALGQGPEFLTYFNYEAQQDKSGLPNDRFSAERPEGSISTLTIQRTEQRDSAMYRCASSLGIDRAKNIQYFGAGTRLSVL.